There are many counts of the clone carrying this T cell receptor (beta chain). Its specificity is not known. This CDR3 has 15 amino acids. Germline trimming cut 6 bases from V and 4 bases from J; bases unmatched to any gene: 9. The data are from a study of regulatory T cells in long-lasting Graves disease. Study-wide results and limits: What was studied was peripheral blood only, and not thyroid tissue. Persistent patients shared more public clonotypes (approximately 2,500) than new patients (966).

To make TCR beta libraries, researchers used iRepertoire HTBI primers and Arm-PCR of CDR3 regions. A single record per CDR3 protein comes from TCRdb applying MiXCR to the multiplex PCR reads. The sample has approximately 400,000 distinct CDR3 sequences; 15% to 18% are singletons. Noted time point: newly diagnosed GD, antithyroid drugs for less than 3 months. The TCR library was made from RNA that had been extracted from PBMCs in TRIzol. American Thyroid Association guidelines defined how Graves' disease was diagnosed. This receptor was identified in a female donor with Graves disease. The J gene is TRBJ1-1, the V gene TRBV12-3 or TRBV12-4; TRBD1 matches 9 bases. Specimen: peripheral blood mononuclear cells (PBMCs), collected at new diagnosis, from a patient treated with antithyroid drugs. DNA of the CDR3: TGTGCCAGCAGATTAAACAGGGGGCAGGGCACTGAAGCTTTCTTT. Its protein product is CASRLNRGQGTEAFF.